A single sample gave rise to the 5 T cell receptor beta chains below, sequenced in a study of blood T cell repertoires in COVID-19. The repertoire was sequenced with immunoSEQ multiplex PCR; TCRdb's copy has only in-frame clones and lacks some. The table includes about 250,000 clones, about 85% detected once. The specimen sequenced was peripheral blood. These receptors were taken from a human donor with COVID-19, enrolled during active disease. The donor label of this sample is uncertain.

The chain uses TRBV6-4 and TRBJ1-1; a possible D gene is TRBD1 (5 bases). Per germline, CDR1 MRHNA and CDR2 SNTAGT. The CDR3 sequence is 13 residues long. Between the trimmed V and J ends, which lost 6 bases and 1 base, there was a span of 9 bases. In DNA form, the CDR3 reads TGTGCCAGCAGCTCTACAGGGAACACTGAAGCTTTCTTT. It codes for CASSSTGNTEAFF.

The chain carries TRBV29-1 and TRBJ1-1; TRBD1 is a possible D gene (5 bases). CDR1 and CDR2 (germline): SQVTM, ANQGSEA. This CDR3 spans 16 amino acids. Trimming cost V 3 bases and J 5 bases, with 22 bases left between them. The CDR3 region has the DNA TGCAGCGTTGAGACCAGAATGGGGGGAGGTTATACTGAAGCTTTCTTT. Amino acid sequence: CSVETRMGGGYTEAFF.

The chain is built from TRBV6-5 and TRBJ2-1, with D possibly matching TRBD2 (6 bases). Germline lookup yields CDR1 MNHEY and CDR2 SVGAGI. V was cut by 8 bases and J by 4 bases, with 12 bases left in between. This CDR3 contains 13 residues. In nucleotides, the CDR3 is TGTGCCAGCGGGGACTTCCAGTACAATGAGCAGTTCTTC. Translation gives CASGDFQYNEQFF.

The genes are TRBV6-5 and TRBJ2-7, with 12 bases fitting TRBD1. Losses at the gene ends were 2 bases for V and 5 bases for J; bases not matched to a gene: 4. Germline-derived CDR1 and CDR2 are MNHEY and SVGAGI. The length of the CDR3 is 15 residues. Here the CDR3 DNA reads TGTGCCAGCAGTTACGCGGGACAGGGGGCCAACGAGCAGTACTTC. Translation: CASSYAGQGANEQYF.

The rearrangement uses TRBV10-2 and TRBJ2-7, with a weak D call TRBD2 (6 bases). The CDR3 runs to 14 residues. Germline CDR1 WSHSY, CDR2 SAAADI. The V gene lost 2 bases and the J gene lost 4 bases, with 12 bases spanning the gap. The CDR3: CASSERQGGYEQYF. The CDR3 nucleotides read TGCGCCAGCAGTGAGAGGCAGGGAGGATACGAGCAGTACTTC.